Listed here is a single T cell receptor beta chain. This sample was included in a study of blood T cell repertoires in COVID-19. Study at large: Both acute and convalescent COVID-19 samples were obtained from the United States, Italy and Spain. PBMCs, B-cell-depleted T cells, or T cells provided the cDNA or gDNA that made up the material.

Original data processing: Reference gene primer amplification gave estimated nucleated cell counts. The data were produced by immunoSEQ multiplex PCR, yet TCRdb's version contains in-frame clones alone and is incomplete. V and J calls and clone size are given by that table; D and trimming were obtained from the DNA. The sample yields about 340,000 clones, around nine tenths seen once. Trimming took 2 bases from V and 10 from J; bases not matched to a gene: 8. Germline CDR1 is SGHRS and CDR2 is YFSETQ. The CDR3 covers 13 residues. The chain has TRBV5-1 and TRBJ1-1; TRBD1 matches at 7 bases. The receptor comes from a woman aged 18 to 35 who had recovered from COVID-19. The source material was peripheral blood. The DNA for the CDR3 is TGCGCCAGCAGCTTAGGGGGCGATTATCTAGCTTTCTTT. Residues: CASSLGGDYLAFF.